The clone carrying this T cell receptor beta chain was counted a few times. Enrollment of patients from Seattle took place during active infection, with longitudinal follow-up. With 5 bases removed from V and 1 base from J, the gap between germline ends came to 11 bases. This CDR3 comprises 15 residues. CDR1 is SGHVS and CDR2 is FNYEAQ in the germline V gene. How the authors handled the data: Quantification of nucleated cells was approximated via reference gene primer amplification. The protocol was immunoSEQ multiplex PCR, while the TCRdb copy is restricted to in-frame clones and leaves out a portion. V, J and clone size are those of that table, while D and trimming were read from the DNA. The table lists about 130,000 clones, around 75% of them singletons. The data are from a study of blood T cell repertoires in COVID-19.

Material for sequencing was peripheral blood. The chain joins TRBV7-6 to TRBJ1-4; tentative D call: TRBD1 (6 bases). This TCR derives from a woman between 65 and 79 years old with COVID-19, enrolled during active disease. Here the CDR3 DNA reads TGTGCCAGCAGCCCAAGGGGACAAACTAATGAAAAACTGTTTTTT. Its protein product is CASSPRGQTNEKLFF.